What follows are 15 T cell receptor beta chains derived from one specimen sequenced in a study of neurological immune-mediated disorders. TCRdb reprocessed the 5' RACE reads with MiXCR, giving one entry per CDR3 protein. The data show some 30,000 distinct CDR3 sequences, about 16% seen once. The sequenced material came from PBMCs. The receptor set was obtained from a man in his 70s in good health.

This clonotype has ten or more counts. The rearrangement uses TRBV20-1 and TRBJ1-1, with 9 nucleotides matching TRBD1. Germline-derived CDR1 and CDR2 are DFQATT and SNEGSKA (reference sequence). The CDR3 contains 17 residues. V lost 5 bases and J lost 1; bases outside the gene matches: 14. CDR3 nucleotides: TGCAGTGCTTACTCCTTCACAGGGGGCGGACCGAACACTGAAGCTTTCTTT. Protein: CSAYSFTGGGPNTEAFF.

This sequence joins TRBV28 and TRBJ2-3; D is ambiguous. V lost 5 bases and J 1 base, leaving 19 bases between the germline ends. Germline CDR1 is MDHEN and CDR2 is SYDVKM. The CDR3 runs 17 residues. CDR3 loop: CASSPREVGAGTDTQYF. CDR3 DNA sequence: TGTGCCAGCAGTCCGCGAGAGGTGGGCGCGGGCACAGATACGCAGTATTTT.

At least ten counts were recorded for this clonotype. The rearrangement joins TRBV3-1 to TRBJ1-6; 7 positions match TRBD1. V trimming: 4 bases; J trimming: 8 bases; junction bases outside the gene matches: 11. This CDR3 spans 16 amino acids. Germline loops: CDR1 LGHDT, CDR2 YNNKEL (reference sequence). CDR3 sequence reads: CASSLGTQGGHSPLHF. Here the CDR3 DNA reads TGTGCCAGCAGCCTGGGAACCCAAGGGGGCCATTCACCCCTCCACTTT.

Of note for this clonotype: The junction departs from the called germline gene at one end, perhaps through a read error. This sequence joins TRBV6-5 and TRBJ2-7; D possibly corresponds to TRBD1 (6 bases). The CDR3 runs to 13 residues. Germline loops: CDR1 MNHEY, CDR2 SVGAGI. This CDR3 is CTSTFTGGAKQYF. Here the CDR3 DNA reads TGTACCAGCACCTTTACTGGGGGCGCGAAGCAGTACTTC.

This clonotype was seen ten or more times. The genes are TRBV5-8 and TRBJ2-6; 8 nucleotides line up with TRBD1. Germline V gene sequence: CDR1 SGHTS, CDR2 YDEGEE. V lost 7 bases to trimming and J lost 1 base; unmatched junction nucleotides: 4. The CDR3 loop spans 15 amino acids. The CDR3 is CASDRGRSGANVLTF. CDR3 nucleotide sequence: TGTGCCAGCGACAGGGGAAGATCTGGGGCCAACGTCCTGACTTTC.

The chain couples TRBV20-1 to TRBJ2-1; 14 bases agree with TRBD2. Germline loops: CDR1 DFQATT, CDR2 SNEGSKA (reference sequence). This CDR3 contains 18 residues. V gave up 5 bases and J gave up 4 bases; unmatched junction bases: 13. CDR3 DNA sequence: TGCAGTGCTCGGATCTGGACTAGCGGGAGGACCCGGTACAATGAGCAGTTCTTC. It specifies CSARIWTSGRTRYNEQFF.

This clonotype was seen repeatedly, ten times or more. The CDR3 DNA reads TGCGCCAGCAGCCAAGAAGCGTACAGACTCACAGATACGCAGTATTTT. This codes for CASSQEAYRLTDTQYF. The chain has TRBV4-3 and TRBJ2-3; no clear D gene. CDR3 length: 16 residues. V lost 0 bases, J lost 2 bases, and 12 bases lay in between. Germline values: CDR1 LGHNA, CDR2 YSLEER.

J is TRBJ2-1 and V is TRBV20-1; the D gene is possibly TRBD2 (5 bases). CDR3 size: 13 residues. V was clipped by 3 bases and J by 3 bases, with 9 bases between them. Looked up from germline, CDR1 is DFQATT and CDR2 is SNEGSKA (reference sequence). In nucleotides, the CDR3 is TGCAGTGCTAGCGGGGAGAACTACAATGAGCAGTTCTTC. Translated: CSASGENYNEQFF.

This clonotype was counted at least ten times. The rearrangement links TRBV18 to TRBJ1-6; 9 bases line up with TRBD1. The CDR3 totals 14 residues. Germline V gene lookup returns CDR1 KGHSH and CDR2 LQKENI. Trimming removed 4 bases from V and 9 bases from J; junction bases left unmatched: 4. CDR3 residues: CASSQTGGGSPLHF. CDR3 nucleotides: TGTGCCAGCTCACAAACAGGGGGCGGTTCACCCCTCCACTTT. The complete variable domain, with remaining parts taken from reference TRBV18 and TRBJ1-6, reads NAGVMQNPRHLVRRRGQEARLRCSPMKGHSHVYWYRQLPEEGLKFMVYLQKENIIDESGMPKERFSAEFPKEGPSILRIQQVVRGDSAAYFCASSQTGGGSPLHFGNGTRLTVT.

This clonotype was counted ten times or more. The chain combines TRBV20-1 with TRBJ2-3; 11 nucleotides align to TRBD2. The germline CDR1 and CDR2 sequences are DFQATT and SNEGSKA (reference sequence). This CDR3 region has 14 residues. V dropped 6 bases and J dropped 4; count of bases not matched to a gene: 6. CDR3 in amino acids: CSADSGGEADTQYF. The CDR3 DNA reads TGCAGTGCGGATAGCGGGGGGGAAGCAGATACGCAGTATTTT.

This clonotype was observed at least ten times. V and J are TRBV21-1 and TRBJ2-2; TRBD1 reflects the table's D call only, with no check against the DNA. TRBV21-1 is a known pseudogene. The CDR3 runs to 15 residues. CDR3 in DNA: TGTGCCAGCAGCAAATTTTGTCGGGATACCGGGGAGCTGTTTTTT. Encoded protein: CASSKFCRDTGELFF.

Many counts were recorded for this clonotype. The chain links TRBV7-2 to TRBJ2-3; the match to TRBD1 covers 7 bases. This CDR3 comprises 15 residues. Germline CDR1 reads SGHTA; CDR2 reads FQGNSA. The V segment lost 0 bases and the J segment 3 bases; nucleotides outside the gene matches: 3. CDR3 nucleotide sequence: TGTGCCAGCAGCTTAGCGGCAGGGGGAACAGATACGCAGTATTTT. Its protein is CASSLAAGGTDTQYF.

There are many counts of this clonotype. This chain uses TRBV4-2 with TRBJ2-7; 7 bases are a match to TRBD1. Germline V gives CDR1 LGHNA, CDR2 YNFKEQ. J gave up 1 base and V 6 bases, and 3 bases lay outside the gene matches. The CDR3 contains 13 residues. The chain's CDR3 is CASSLQGSYEQYF. CDR3 DNA sequence: TGTGCCAGCAGTTTACAGGGGTCCTACGAGCAGTACTTC.

This clonotype was seen ten or more times. The chain carries TRBV11-2 and TRBJ2-2, with 7 bases fitting TRBD2. The CDR3 loop spans 14 amino acids. Germline CDR1 and CDR2: SGHAT and FQNNGV. With 11 bases clipped from V and 4 bases from J, the junction kept 10 bases outside the gene matches. The CDR3 coding sequence is TGTGCCGCGGGGAAGGGGAGGGTCACCGGGGAGCTGTTTTTT. Translating gives CAAGKGRVTGELFF.

The chain couples TRBV14 to TRBJ1-3, with a possible D match to TRBD1 (5 bases). CDR3 length equals 17 residues. Germline values: CDR1 SGHDN, CDR2 FVKESK. Trimming left V 4 bases short and J 2 bases short, with 18 bases between. The CDR3 nucleotides are TGTGCCAGCAGCCCCGGTAGGGGATCACGACCTGGAAACACCATATATTTT. It specifies CASSPGRGSRPGNTIYF.